A selection of T cell receptor beta chains follows, all from one sample in a study of CD8+CD57+ T cells in acquired aplastic anemia. MiXCR, run by TCRdb on the reads, gives a single entry per CDR3 protein. The sample consists of some 170,000 distinct CDR3 sequences, roughly 43% of them appearing once. The sample was sorted CD4+, CD8+, or CD8+CD57+ T cells (not recorded which) from PBMCs. The receptors here all came from a human donor with aplastic anemia. The CDR3 runs from the conserved cysteine through the conserved F or W. A D gene is named only where the DNA matches it firmly. Some rows mark clone size as missing; the rest say once, few, many or name a class of expanded clone.

NA,many,TRBJ2-7,TRBV2,TGTGCCAGCAGTGACCCGTTCTCCTACGAGCAGTACTTC,CASSDPFSYEQYF
TRBD1,few,TRBJ1-1,TRBV27,TGTGCCAGCAGGGGGACAGGGGGCATCACTGAAGCTTTCTTT,CASRGTGGITEAFF
NA,few,TRBJ1-4,TRBV4-1,TGCGCCAGCAGCCAACGGCCGGGGCCCAAAAAACTGTTTTTT,CASSQRPGPKKLFF
TRBD1,many,TRBJ1-2,TRBV19,TGTGCCAGTTCTCGGGACAGGTGGTATGGCTACACCTTC,CASSRDRWYGYTF
NA,NA,TRBJ2-7,TRBV28,TGTGCCAGCAGTTTCCAGGCCTACGAGCAGTACTTC,CASSFQAYEQYF
NA,NA,TRBJ2-3,TRBV19,TGTGCCAGTAGTACAAGCACAGGGTTTTACGAAGATACGCAGTATTTT,CASSTSTGFYEDTQYF
TRBD2,many,TRBJ2-3,TRBV10-3,TGTGCCACCAGCGGGGCTGGGATAGCGGGGGACACGACGGATACGCAGTATTTT,CATSGAGIAGDTTDTQYF
TRBD1,NA,TRBJ1-2,TRBV6-4,TGTGCCAACCCAGACAGGGGGTCTGCTGGCTACACCTTC,CANPDRGSAGYTF
NA,NA,TRBJ1-2,TRBV7-2,TGTGCCAGCAGCTCTTCGACAGCTAACTATGGCTACACCTTC,CASSSSTANYGYTF
TRBD1,many,TRBJ1-2,TRBV5-6,TGTGCCAGCAGCAGCAGACAGGGCTGGAGTAACTATGGCTACACCTTC,CASSSRQGWSNYGYTF
NA,many,TRBJ2-2,TRBV6-1,TGTGCCAGCAGCCGTAATGCGGGCGGGGAGCTGTTTTTT,CASSRNAGGELFF
TRBD2,NA,TRBJ2-2,TRBV20-1,TGCAGTGCTAGGGAGACTAGCGAAAACACCGGGGAGCTGTTTTTT,CSARETSENTGELFF
NA,NA,TRBJ1-2,TRBV3-1,TGTGCCAGCAGCCAAGAGGGAACGGGTGTCTATGGCTACACCTTC,CASSQEGTGVYGYTF
NA,NA,TRBJ2-2,TRBV6-5,TGTGCCAGCAGTTACCCGGACAGAGGGAACACCGGGGAGCTGTTTTTT,CASSYPDRGNTGELFF
NA,few,TRBJ1-1,TRBV6-5,TGTGCCAGCAGTCCACGGTCTACTGAAGCTTTCTTT,CASSPRSTEAFF
TRBD1,NA,TRBJ2-1,TRBV12-5,TGTGCTAGTGGTCCAGGACAGGGAGCATTCAATGAGCAGTTCTTC,CASGPGQGAFNEQFF
TRBD1,NA,TRBJ2-1,TRBV19,TGTGCCAGTAGTATAGGGGGACAGGAAGAGTTCTTC,CASSIGGQEEFF
NA,NA,TRBJ1-6,TRBV5-6,TGTGCCAGCGGTCGGCTGGGTACCTCACCCCTCCACTTT,CASGRLGTSPLHF
TRBD1,NA,TRBJ1-1,TRBV19,TGTGCCAGTAGTATCATAGGTGGGACAGCGAACACTGAAGCTTTCTTT,CASSIIGGTANTEAFF
NA,NA,TRBJ1-3,TRBV5-4,TGTGCCAGCAGCTTGGGAAGGTTGGAGGGGGATAATAGATTAGGAAACACCATATATTTT,CASSLGRLEGDNRLGNTIYF
TRBD1,many,TRBJ1-1,TRBV20-1,TGCAGTGCTAGGGGGTACAGGGGGCGAACTGAAGCTTTCTTT,CSARGYRGRTEAFF
NA,NA,TRBJ1-1,TRBV7-9,TGTGCCAGCAGCTTCTCAGGGTTACCTGAAGCTTTCTTT,CASSFSGLPEAFF
NA,many,TRBJ2-4,TRBV2,TGTGCCACCTCAGGGGGGTCCAAAAACATTCAGTACTTC,CATSGGSKNIQYF
NA,NA,TRBJ2-1,TRBV11-2,TGTGCCAGCGGACCTCGGGCGGCGCGGATGGGAACCTACAATGAGCAGTTCTTC,CASGPRAARMGTYNEQFF
TRBD1,NA,TRBJ2-7,TRBV2,TGTGCCAGCGGTAGGACAGGGGGCGACGAGCAGTACTTC,CASGRTGGDEQYF
NA,NA,TRBJ1-5,TRBV30,TGTGCCTGGAGTGTAACAGGCGGTCAGCCCCAGCATTTT,CAWSVTGGQPQHF
NA,many,TRBJ1-4,TRBV19,TGTGCCAGTCTTCAGGGGGAAAAACTGTTTTTT,CASLQGEKLFF
NA,NA,TRBJ2-7,TRBV29-1,TGCAGCGTTGTTAACGGGTCCTCCTACGAGCAGTACTTC,CSVVNGSSYEQYF
NA,NA,TRBJ1-1,TRBV5-1,TGCGCCAGCAGCTTGGAGGGGGGAAAGAACACTGAAGCTTTCTTT,CASSLEGGKNTEAFF
TRBD1,many,TRBJ2-1,TRBV6-2/TRBV6-3,TGTGCCAGCAGTTACTCGTCGTGGACAGGGATCTACAATGAGCAGTTCTTC,CASSYSSWTGIYNEQFF
NA,many,TRBJ2-6,TRBV20-1,TGCAGTGCGTTGGACTCTGGGGCCAACGTCCTGACTTTC,CSALDSGANVLTF
NA,many,TRBJ1-1,TRBV10-3,TGTGCCATCAGTGAGTCAGGGGGCACTGAAGCTTTCTTT,CAISESGGTEAFF
NA,many,TRBJ2-7,TRBV5-1,TGCGCCAGCAGCTTGGATGAGGGGGAACGCGAGCAGTACTTC,CASSLDEGEREQYF
NA,few,TRBJ2-1,TRBV7-3,TGTGCCAGCAGCTTGGGTCACAATGAGCAGTTCTTC,CASSLGHNEQFF
NA,NA,TRBJ2-7,TRBV29-1,TGCAGCGCCCAACGGGCACGTACCGGGGGCGAGCAGTACTTC,CSAQRARTGGEQYF
TRBD2,NA,TRBJ2-1,TRBV5-4,TGTGCCAGCAGCTTGGTTACTACTAGCGGGGGGGCCTCACGGTTCTTC,CASSLVTTSGGASRFF
NA,many,TRBJ1-5,TRBV19,TGTGCCAGTAGTATTAGCCGGCAGGGGAGCAATCAGCCCCAGCATTTT,CASSISRQGSNQPQHF
NA,NA,TRBJ2-1,TRBV5-1,TGCGCCAGCAGCCCCTGGGGACATGAGAATGAGCAGTTCTTC,CASSPWGHENEQFF
NA,NA,TRBJ2-5,TRBV20-1,TGCAGTGCTAGAATCGGAGGAGAGACCCAGTACTTC,CSARIGGETQYF
TRBD1,NA,TRBJ1-6,TRBV2,TGTGCCAGCAGTCGACAGGGTTCTAGTTCACCCCTCCACTTT,CASSRQGSSSPLHF
TRBD1,once,TRBJ1-1,TRBV19,TGCAGCGTGTCCTCCACACAGGGGCGGACTGAAGCTTTCTTT,CSVSSTQGRTEAFF
NA,once,TRBJ1-1,TRBV24-1,TGTGCCACCCTCCTACACCCGGTAGAAGCTTTCTTT,CATLLHPVEAFF
NA,NA,TRBJ2-5,TRBV20-1,TGCAGTGCTAGAGATCAGGGGGAGACCCAGTACTTC,CSARDQGETQYF
NA,NA,TRBJ2-7,TRBV20-1,TGCAGTGCTAGAGGGACTAAATCCTACGAGCAGTACTTC,CSARGTKSYEQYF
NA,NA,TRBJ2-5,TRBV5-1,TGCGCCAGCAGCTTGGAGGGCCAAGAGACCCAGTACTTC,CASSLEGQETQYF
TRBD2,NA,TRBJ2-7,TRBV5-5,TGTGCCAGCAGCTTGGACAGCGGGGGCTCCTACGAGCAGTACTTC,CASSLDSGGSYEQYF
NA,NA,TRBJ2-3,TRBV7-9,TGTGCCAGCAGCTTACCGGTGGTAGATACGCAGTATTTT,CASSLPVVDTQYF
TRBD1,NA,TRBJ2-7,TRBV13,TGTGCCAGCAGCCAGGGGGCGAGGCAGTACTTC,CASSQGARQYF
TRBD2,once,TRBJ2-5,TRBV9,TGTGCCAGCAGCGCCCTAGCGGGAGCCGGTGAGACCCAGTACTTC,CASSALAGAGETQYF
TRBD2,few,TRBJ2-2,TRBV6-5,TGTGCCAGCAGGTATACTAGCGGGGGTCTGAACACCGGGGAGCTGTTTTTT,CASRYTSGGLNTGELFF
NA,NA,TRBJ2-3,TRBV7-3,TGTGCCAGCAGCTTAAGGGACCGGGTCACAGATACGCAGTATTTT,CASSLRDRVTDTQYF
NA,many,TRBJ1-1,TRBV5-1,TGCGCCAGCAGCTCCGGACAGTTAAACACTGAAGCTTTCTTT,CASSSGQLNTEAFF
TRBD2,NA,TRBJ2-1,TRBV10-1,TGCGCCAGCAGTGGGGTGTGCGGGGGGGGTTACAATGAGCAGTTCTTC,CASSGVCGGGYNEQFF
NA,NA,TRBJ1-1,TRBV19,TGTGCCAGTAGTATGTGGCAGCCCCCTGAAGCTTTCTTT,CASSMWQPPEAFF
NA,NA,TRBJ2-5,TRBV2,TGTGCCAGCGGTGAAGCGCTTGGGGGTGGTGGGACCCAGTACTTC,CASGEALGGGGTQYF